Presented here are 14 T cell receptor beta chains from one specimen sequenced in a study of yellow fever vaccine responses in identical twins (dated by TCRdb to between 2017 and 2018). Receptor amplification or capture employed RT-PCR. Data came from an Illumina HiSeq 2500. The public reads were quality trimmed at Q25 with fastp and then assembled into clones with MiXCR by TCRdb, keeping productive beta chains. When rows share a CDR3 protein, they turn into one entry using the most common DNA and genes. The sample table holds more than 300 distinct CDR3 sequences, of which 50% to 70% were seen once. The ten top clones hold about 15% of the sample. Sequencing was performed on T cells from blood (PBMCs), unsorted or a sorted subset (not recorded which), taken before or after yellow fever vaccination (not recorded which). The receptors here all came from a female donor who received the yellow fever vaccine.

V is TRBV21-1 and J is TRBJ1-2; the table calls TRBD1, which could not be checked here. TRBV21-1 is reported as a pseudogene. The CDR3 is 16 residues long. CDR3 sequence (DNA): TGTGCCAGCAGCAAAGGGGACAGTATTGTGGACTATGGCTACACCTTC. Amino acid sequence: CASSKGDSIVDYGYTF.

In its sample, this clonotype was seen a few times. The V and J genes are TRBV23-1 and TRBJ1-1, with TRBD1 matching 7 bases. TRBV23-1 is recorded as an ORF, its role being uncertain. Trimming cost V 8 bases and J 3 bases; bases outside gene matches: 12. This CDR3 has 15 amino acids. In DNA, the CDR3 is TGCGCCAGCCCCCCGGGGCCAACAGGGGACACTGAAGCTTTCTTT. This sequence encodes CASPPGPTGDTEAFF.

This clonotype was seen a handful of times. CDR3 loop: CAIPVRRRPGYTF. In DNA form, the CDR3 reads TGCGCCATTCCCGTCCGGAGGAGACCTGGCTACACCTTC. V is TRBV23-1 and J is TRBJ1-2, with unresolved D. TRBV23-1 is placed among ORFs of uncertain function. V gave up 10 bases and J gave up 7 bases, with 19 bases separating them. The CDR3 loop spans 13 amino acids.

The chain combines TRBV10-1 with TRBJ1-1; D might be TRBD1 (6 bases). The length of the CDR3 is 14 residues. Germline V gene lookup returns CDR1 WNHNN and CDR2 SYGVQD (reference sequence). V was shortened by 4 bases and J by 5 bases, with 14 bases between the two germline ends. In nucleotides, the CDR3 is TGCGCCAGCAGTGTGGATTTTAGGGGGACTGAAGCTTTCTTT. This translates into CASSVDFRGTEAFF.

The chain couples TRBV11-1 to TRBJ2-1; 7 bases are a match to TRBD2. The CDR3 loop spans 15 amino acids. Unmatched junction bases numbered 7, after V lost 5 bases and J lost 3 bases. From germline, CDR1 is SGHAT and CDR2 FQDESV (reference sequence). CDR3 bases: TGTGCCAGCAGCCCGGAGGGCGGGAGCTACAATGAGCAGTTCTTC. It yields the protein CASSPEGGSYNEQFF.

The J gene is TRBJ1-5, the V gene TRBV11-3, with 9 nucleotides matching TRBD1. The V and J ends lost 3 bases and 6 bases, in that order; junction bases with no gene match: 9. Germline lookup yields CDR1 SGHNT and CDR2 YENEEA. The CDR3 extends over 16 amino acids. The CDR3 here is CASSFGDRDLGQPQHF. CDR3 in DNA: TGTGCCAGCAGCTTCGGGGACAGGGATTTGGGTCAGCCCCAGCATTTT.

This chain connects TRBV15 to TRBJ2-2, with a possible D match to TRBD1 (6 bases). Trimming removed 7 bases from V and 4 bases from J, with 16 bases in between. The length of the CDR3 is 15 residues. Germline V gene data show CDR1 as LNHNV and CDR2 as YYDKDF (reference sequence). For the CDR3, the DNA is TGTGCCACCACAAAGGGGGAGAGGGGCACCGGGGAGCTGTTTTTT. This gives the protein CATTKGERGTGELFF.

The rearrangement uses TRBV6-5 and TRBJ1-2; D possibly corresponds to TRBD1 (5 bases). The length of the CDR3 is 13 residues. Deletions cut 4 bases from V and 4 bases from J, with 10 bases between. In germline, CDR1 is MNHEY, CDR2 SVGAGI. DNA of the CDR3: TGTGCCAGCAGTTCGACAGCCTCCTATGGCTACACCTTC. Translated, it gives CASSSTASYGYTF.

This clonotype was seen a handful of times. The CDR3 region has the DNA TGCGCCGGGCCGACAGGGGGGGATGAAAAACTGTTTTTT. It translates to CAGPTGGDEKLFF. The V call is TRBV23-1, the J call TRBJ1-4, with 9 bases aligning to TRBD1. TRBV23-1 qualifies as an ORF whose function is uncertain. The CDR3 spans 13 residues. The V segment lost 11 bases and the J segment 6 bases; nucleotides outside the gene matches: 7.

The rearrangement links TRBV11-2 to TRBJ2-5, with TRBD2 identical over 13 bases. Trimming cost V 1 base and J 5 bases; bases outside gene matches: 7. This CDR3 comprises 17 residues. CDR1 is SGHAT, CDR2 FQNNGV, per germline. The CDR3 loop is CASSLGGLAGVGETQYF. In nucleotides, the CDR3 is TGTGCCAGCAGCTTAGGAGGACTAGCGGGAGTTGGCGAGACCCAGTACTTC.

The V call is TRBV12-3 or TRBV12-4, the J call TRBJ1-6, with 7 bases matching TRBD1. The CDR3 extends over 13 amino acids. The V and J ends lost 6 bases and 10 bases, in that order; junction bases with no gene match: 6. The CDR3 is CASSPGGFSPLHF. CDR3 coding DNA: TGTGCCAGCAGCCCAGGGGGATTCTCACCCCTCCACTTT.

The chain employs TRBV6-5 and TRBJ1-6; 8 bases line up with TRBD1. The germline CDR1 and CDR2 sequences are MNHEY and SVGAGI. This CDR3 comprises 16 residues. V was clipped by 0 bases and J by 7 bases; unmatched bases: 5. DNA of the CDR3: TGTGCCAGCAGTTACTCGAGGGACAGGCCAAATTCACCCCTCCACTTT. Its protein product is CASSYSRDRPNSPLHF.

This clonotype came up a few times. The V call is TRBV23-1, the J call TRBJ1-1, with a possible D match to TRBD1 (5 bases). TRBV23-1 is given ORF status, its function remaining uncertain. This CDR3 contains 17 residues. Trimming shortened V by 4 bases and J by 0 bases, and 18 bases separated the two germline ends. This CDR3 is CASSRGVGGAMNTEAFF. In DNA form, the CDR3 reads TGCGCCAGCAGTCGAGGGGTGGGGGGTGCCATGAACACTGAAGCTTTCTTT.

Only a few counts were recorded for this clonotype. V is TRBV4-3 and J is TRBJ1-1, with D hard to call. Germline V gives CDR1 LGHNA, CDR2 YSLEER. The CDR3 extends over 14 amino acids. Trimming stripped 0 bases from V and 4 bases from J, with 9 bases between. CDR3 sequence: CASSQEPKGTEAFF. In DNA form, the CDR3 reads TGCGCCAGCAGCCAAGAGCCGAAGGGCACTGAAGCTTTCTTT.